A selection of T cell receptor beta chains follows, all from one sample in a study of Ad26.COV2.S vaccination and SARS-CoV-2 variants. Assay used: immunoSEQ multiplex PCR; TCRdb lists only in-frame clones, some missing. The sample yields roughly 700,000 clones, roughly 90% seen once. This sample comprised peripheral blood, obtained in a trial of Ad26.COV2.S vaccine versus placebo. The receptor set was obtained from a person between 18 and 59 years old who received the Ad26.COV2.S COVID-19 vaccine or a placebo. Each CDR3 is given with its conserved first and last residue. D genes are given only for firm matches. Only part of the rows carry a size: once, few, many, or a class if the clone is expanded.

j_call clone_size d_call v_call cdr3_aa cdr3_nt
TRBJ2-3 once NA TRBV7-2 CASSSRVSSTDTQYF TGTGCCAGCAGCTCCCGGGTCAGTAGCACAGATACGCAGTATTTT
TRBJ2-3 NA TRBD2 TRBV5-1 CASSFSGGVADTQYF TGCGCCAGCAGCTTCTCCGGGGGGGTCGCAGATACGCAGTATTTT
TRBJ2-1 NA NA TRBV11-3 CASSRDQGGEQFF TGTGCCAGCAGCCGCGATCAGGGCGGCGAGCAGTTCTTC
TRBJ2-1 NA NA TRBV11-3 CASSLDPGERNEQFF TGTGCCAGCAGCTTAGATCCGGGGGAGAGGAATGAGCAGTTCTTC
TRBJ1-2 NA TRBD1 TRBV5-1 CASSLGTGGPPNGYTF TGCGCCAGCAGCCTTGGGACAGGGGGCCCTCCGAATGGCTACACCTTC
TRBJ2-2 once NA TRBV2 CASSATGFNTGELFF TGTGCCAGCAGTGCTACAGGGTTTAACACCGGGGAGCTGTTTTTT
TRBJ1-5 NA TRBD1 TRBV30 CAWSLGTGDQPQHF TGTGCCTGGAGTCTTGGGACAGGGGATCAGCCCCAGCATTTT
TRBJ2-1 NA NA TRBV7-2 CASSLEQSYNEQFF TGTGCCAGCAGCTTAGAGCAGTCCTACAATGAGCAGTTCTTC
TRBJ2-3 once NA TRBV4-3 CASSQGGFADTQYF TGCGCCAGCAGCCAAGGCGGTTTTGCAGATACGCAGTATTTT
TRBJ1-1 NA NA TRBV9 CASSLQPQGTEAFF TGTGCCAGCAGCTTACAGCCGCAGGGCACTGAAGCTTTCTTT
TRBJ2-1 NA NA TRBV21-1 CASSTPPTSGLRNEQFF TGTGCCAGCAGCACGCCGCCGACTAGCGGTCTCCGAAATGAGCAGTTCTTC
TRBJ1-1 few NA TRBV27 CASATKRTEAFF TGTGCCAGCGCCACAAAGCGGACTGAAGCTTTCTTT
TRBJ1-6 once NA TRBV30 CAWRGSNSPLHF TGTGCCTGGAGGGGGAGCAATTCACCCCTCCACTTT
TRBJ2-7 NA TRBD2 TRBV19 CASSIAPPGTRVYEQYF TGTGCCAGTAGTATAGCCCCTCCCGGGACTAGGGTATACGAGCAGTACTTC
TRBJ2-7 NA TRBD2 TRBV30 CAWSTSGGSYEQYF TGTGCCTGGAGTACTAGCGGGGGTTCCTACGAGCAGTACTTC
TRBJ1-2 NA NA TRBV27 CASSNTGSGYTF TGTGCCAGCAGTAACACAGGTTCCGGCTACACCTTC
TRBJ2-3 NA NA TRBV15 CATSRDRGGGTDTQYF TGTGCCACCAGCAGAGATCGAGGAGGGGGCACAGATACGCAGTATTTT
TRBJ1-1 NA TRBD1 TRBV5-4 CASSSGTGGNTEAFF TGTGCCAGCAGCTCCGGGACAGGGGGTAACACTGAAGCTTTCTTT
TRBJ2-3 once NA TRBV3-1/TRBV3-2 CASSLRQETDTQYF TGTGCCAGCAGCCTAAGACAGGAGACAGATACGCAGTATTTT
TRBJ2-7 few NA TRBV6-5 CASRRDSAYEQYF TGTGCCAGCAGGAGGGATAGCGCCTACGAGCAGTACTTC
TRBJ1-6 NA TRBD1 TRBV30 CAWSVRQVGQGNSPLHF TGTGCCTGGAGTGTACGTCAAGTGGGACAGGGTAACTCACCCCTCCACTTT
TRBJ2-1 NA NA TRBV9 CASSVLASYNEQFF TGTGCCAGCAGCGTATTGGCGAGCTACAATGAGCAGTTCTTC
TRBJ1-4 NA NA TRBV2 CASSTRAANEKLFF TGTGCCAGCAGTACCAGGGCAGCTAATGAAAAACTGTTTTTT
TRBJ1-1 few NA TRBV30 CAWSAGYRVNTEAFF TGTGCCTGGAGTGCAGGCTACAGGGTGAACACTGAAGCTTTCTTT